The T cell receptor (beta chain) described here comes from a study of blood T cell repertoires in COVID-19. The authors' processing: Amplification from reference gene primers served as the basis for estimated nucleated cell counts. The protocol was immunoSEQ multiplex PCR, while the TCRdb copy is restricted to in-frame clones and leaves out a portion. V, J and clone size are taken as reported in that table, and D and trimming were inferred from the DNA itself. This table has about 300,000 clones, around 85% appearing once. This clone was counted a few times. Germline values: CDR1 SNHLY, CDR2 FYNNEI. With 10 bases clipped from V and 0 bases from J, the junction kept 9 bases outside the gene matches. The CDR3 spans 15 residues.

The source of this sequence is a human donor with COVID-19, enrolled during active disease. The donor label of this sample is uncertain. The rearrangement joins TRBV2 to TRBJ2-1; TRBD2 agrees at 7 bases. The sequenced sample consisted of peripheral blood. The DNA of the CDR3 is TGTGCCACCCTTCCGGGACTAAGCTCCTACAATGAGCAGTTCTTC. Its translation is CATLPGLSSYNEQFF.